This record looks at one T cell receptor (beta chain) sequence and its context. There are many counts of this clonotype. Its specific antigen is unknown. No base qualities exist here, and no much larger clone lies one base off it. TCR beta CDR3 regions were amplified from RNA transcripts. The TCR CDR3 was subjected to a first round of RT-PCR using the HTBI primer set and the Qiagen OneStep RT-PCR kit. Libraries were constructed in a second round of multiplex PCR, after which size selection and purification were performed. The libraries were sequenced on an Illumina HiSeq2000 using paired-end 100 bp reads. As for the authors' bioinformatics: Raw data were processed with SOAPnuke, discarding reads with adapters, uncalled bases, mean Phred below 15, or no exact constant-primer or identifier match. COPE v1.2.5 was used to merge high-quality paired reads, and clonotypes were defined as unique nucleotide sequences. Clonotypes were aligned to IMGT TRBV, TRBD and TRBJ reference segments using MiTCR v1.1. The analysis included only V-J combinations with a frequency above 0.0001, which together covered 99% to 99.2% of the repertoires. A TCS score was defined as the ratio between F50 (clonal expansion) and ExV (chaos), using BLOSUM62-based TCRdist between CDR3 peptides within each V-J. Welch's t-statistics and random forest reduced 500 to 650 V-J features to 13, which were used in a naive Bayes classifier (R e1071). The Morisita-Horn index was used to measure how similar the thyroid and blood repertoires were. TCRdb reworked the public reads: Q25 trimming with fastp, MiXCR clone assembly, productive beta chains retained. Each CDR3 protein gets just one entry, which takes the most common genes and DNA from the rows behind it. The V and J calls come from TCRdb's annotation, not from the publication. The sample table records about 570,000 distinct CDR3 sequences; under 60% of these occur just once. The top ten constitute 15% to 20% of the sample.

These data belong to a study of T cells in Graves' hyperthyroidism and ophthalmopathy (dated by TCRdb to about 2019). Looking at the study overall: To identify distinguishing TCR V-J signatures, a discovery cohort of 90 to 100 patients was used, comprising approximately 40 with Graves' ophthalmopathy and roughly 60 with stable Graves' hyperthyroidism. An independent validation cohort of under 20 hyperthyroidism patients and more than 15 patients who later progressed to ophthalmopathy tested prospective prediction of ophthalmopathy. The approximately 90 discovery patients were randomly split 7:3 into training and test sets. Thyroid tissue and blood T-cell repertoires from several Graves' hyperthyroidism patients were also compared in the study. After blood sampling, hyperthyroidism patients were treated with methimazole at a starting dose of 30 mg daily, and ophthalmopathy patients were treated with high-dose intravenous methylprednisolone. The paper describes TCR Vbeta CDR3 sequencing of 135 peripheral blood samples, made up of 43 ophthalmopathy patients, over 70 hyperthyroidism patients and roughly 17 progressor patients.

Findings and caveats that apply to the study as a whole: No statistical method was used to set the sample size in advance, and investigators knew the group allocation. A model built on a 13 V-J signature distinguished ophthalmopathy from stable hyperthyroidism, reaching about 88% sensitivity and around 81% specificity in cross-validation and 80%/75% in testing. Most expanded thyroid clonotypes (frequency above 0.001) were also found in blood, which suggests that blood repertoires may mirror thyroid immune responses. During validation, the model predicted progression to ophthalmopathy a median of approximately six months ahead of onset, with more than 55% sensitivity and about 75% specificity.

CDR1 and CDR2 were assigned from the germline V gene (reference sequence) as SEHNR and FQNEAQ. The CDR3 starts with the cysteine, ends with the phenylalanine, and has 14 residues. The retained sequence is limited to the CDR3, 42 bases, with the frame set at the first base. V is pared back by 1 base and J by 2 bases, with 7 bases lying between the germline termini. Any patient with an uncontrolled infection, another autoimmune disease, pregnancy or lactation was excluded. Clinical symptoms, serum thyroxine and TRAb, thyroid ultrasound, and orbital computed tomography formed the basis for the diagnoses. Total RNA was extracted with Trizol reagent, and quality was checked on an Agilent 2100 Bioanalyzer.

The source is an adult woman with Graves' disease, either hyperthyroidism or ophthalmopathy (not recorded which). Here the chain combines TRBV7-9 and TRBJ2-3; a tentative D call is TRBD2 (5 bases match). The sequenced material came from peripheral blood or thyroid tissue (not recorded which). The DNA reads TGTGCCAGCAGCTTAGAGGGAGCCACAGATACGCAGTATTTT. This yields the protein CASSLEGATDTQYF.